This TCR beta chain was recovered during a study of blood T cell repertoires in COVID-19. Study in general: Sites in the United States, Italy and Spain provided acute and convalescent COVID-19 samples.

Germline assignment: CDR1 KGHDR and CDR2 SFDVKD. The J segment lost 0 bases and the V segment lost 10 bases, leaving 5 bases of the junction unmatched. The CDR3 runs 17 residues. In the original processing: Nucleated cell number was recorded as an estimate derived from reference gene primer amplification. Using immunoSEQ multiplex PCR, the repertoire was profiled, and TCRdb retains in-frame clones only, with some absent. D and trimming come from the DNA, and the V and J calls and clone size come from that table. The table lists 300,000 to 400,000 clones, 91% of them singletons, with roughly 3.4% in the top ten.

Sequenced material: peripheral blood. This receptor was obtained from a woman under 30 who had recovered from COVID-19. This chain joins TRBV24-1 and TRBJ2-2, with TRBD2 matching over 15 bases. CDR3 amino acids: CATGLAGGLANTGELFF. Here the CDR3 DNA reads TGTGCCACGGGACTAGCGGGAGGACTCGCGAACACCGGGGAGCTGTTTTTT.